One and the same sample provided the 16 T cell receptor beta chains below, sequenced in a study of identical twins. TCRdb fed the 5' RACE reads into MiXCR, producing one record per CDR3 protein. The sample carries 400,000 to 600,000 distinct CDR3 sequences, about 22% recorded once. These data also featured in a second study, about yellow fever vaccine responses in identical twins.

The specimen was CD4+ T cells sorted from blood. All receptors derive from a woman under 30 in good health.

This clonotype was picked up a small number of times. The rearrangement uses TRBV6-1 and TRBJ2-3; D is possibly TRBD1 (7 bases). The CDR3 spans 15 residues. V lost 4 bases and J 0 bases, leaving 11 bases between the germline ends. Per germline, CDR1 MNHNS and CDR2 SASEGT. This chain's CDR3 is CASSAQGTSTDTQYF. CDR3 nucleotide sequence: TGTGCCAGCAGTGCACAGGGGACTAGCACAGATACGCAGTATTTT.

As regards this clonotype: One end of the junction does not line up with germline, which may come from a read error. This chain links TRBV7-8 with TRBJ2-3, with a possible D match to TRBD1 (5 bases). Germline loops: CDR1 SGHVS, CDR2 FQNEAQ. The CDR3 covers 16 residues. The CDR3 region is CASSLGRTEYTGTQYF. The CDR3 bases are TGTGCCAGCAGCTTAGGTCGTACTGAATACACAGGTACGCAGTATTTT.

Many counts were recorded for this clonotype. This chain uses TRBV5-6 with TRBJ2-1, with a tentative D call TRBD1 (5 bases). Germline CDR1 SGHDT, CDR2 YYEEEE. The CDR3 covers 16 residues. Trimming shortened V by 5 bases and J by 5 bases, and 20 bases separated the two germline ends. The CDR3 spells CASRLYLRTKDNEQFF. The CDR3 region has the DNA TGTGCCAGCAGGTTGTATCTCCGGACAAAAGACAATGAGCAGTTCTTC.

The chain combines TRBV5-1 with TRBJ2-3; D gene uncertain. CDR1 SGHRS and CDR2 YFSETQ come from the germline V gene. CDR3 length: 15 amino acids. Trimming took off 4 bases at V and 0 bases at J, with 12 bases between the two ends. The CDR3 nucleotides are TGCGCCAGCAGCGCGGCCATAACTAGCACAGATACGCAGTATTTT. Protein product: CASSAAITSTDTQYF.

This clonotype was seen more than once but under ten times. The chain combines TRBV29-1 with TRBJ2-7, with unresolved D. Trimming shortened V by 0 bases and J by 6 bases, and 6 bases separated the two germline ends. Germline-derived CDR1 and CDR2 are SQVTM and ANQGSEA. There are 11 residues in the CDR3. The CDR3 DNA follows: TGCAGCGTTGAAGATTATCCCGAGCAGTACTTC. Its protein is CSVEDYPEQYF.

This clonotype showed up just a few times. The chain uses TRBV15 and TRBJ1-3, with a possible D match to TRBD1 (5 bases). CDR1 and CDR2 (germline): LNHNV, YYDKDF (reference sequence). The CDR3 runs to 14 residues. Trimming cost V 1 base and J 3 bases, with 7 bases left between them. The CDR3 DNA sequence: TGTGCCACCAGCAGAGGGGACTTTGGAAACACCATATATTTT. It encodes CATSRGDFGNTIYF.

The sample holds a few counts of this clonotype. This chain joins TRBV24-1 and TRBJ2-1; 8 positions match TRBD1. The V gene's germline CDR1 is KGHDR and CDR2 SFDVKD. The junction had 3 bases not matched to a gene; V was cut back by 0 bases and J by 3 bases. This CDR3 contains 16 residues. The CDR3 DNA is TGTGCCACCAGTGATTTGCAGGGGGCCGGCTACAATGAGCAGTTCTTC. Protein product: CATSDLQGAGYNEQFF.

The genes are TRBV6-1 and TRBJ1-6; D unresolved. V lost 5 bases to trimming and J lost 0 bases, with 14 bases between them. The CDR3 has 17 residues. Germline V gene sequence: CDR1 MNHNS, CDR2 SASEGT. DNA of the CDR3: TGTGCCAGCAGTCCGGAGTGGGGAAGCTCCTATAATTCACCCCTCCACTTT. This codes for CASSPEWGSSYNSPLHF.

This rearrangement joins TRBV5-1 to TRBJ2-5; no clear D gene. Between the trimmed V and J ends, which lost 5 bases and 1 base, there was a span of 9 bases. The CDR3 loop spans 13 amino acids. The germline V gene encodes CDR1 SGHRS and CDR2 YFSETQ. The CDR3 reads CASSGIAQETQYF. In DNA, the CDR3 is TGCGCCAGCAGTGGTATAGCCCAAGAGACCCAGTACTTC.

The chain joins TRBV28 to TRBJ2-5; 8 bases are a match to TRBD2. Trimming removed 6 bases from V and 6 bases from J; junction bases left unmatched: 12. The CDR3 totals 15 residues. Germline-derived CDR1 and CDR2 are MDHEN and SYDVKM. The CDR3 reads CASSRGGRDTKTQYF. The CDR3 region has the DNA TGTGCCAGCAGCCGCGGGGGGCGGGACACCAAGACCCAGTACTTC.

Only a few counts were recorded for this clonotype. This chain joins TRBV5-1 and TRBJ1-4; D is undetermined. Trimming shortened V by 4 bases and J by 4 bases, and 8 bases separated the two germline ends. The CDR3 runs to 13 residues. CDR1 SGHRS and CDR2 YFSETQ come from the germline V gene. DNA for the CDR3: TGCGCCAGCAGCCCAGACAATAATGAAAAACTGTTTTTT. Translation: CASSPDNNEKLFF.

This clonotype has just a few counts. The CDR3 spells CASSYSTFWGVNNEQFF. CDR3 in DNA: TGTGCCAGCAGTTACTCGACCTTCTGGGGGGTGAACAATGAGCAGTTCTTC. The V and J genes are TRBV6-5 and TRBJ2-1, with a possible D match to TRBD2 (6 bases). Germline V gene lookup returns CDR1 MNHEY and CDR2 SVGAGI. V lost 0 bases, J lost 5 bases, and 17 bases lay in between. The CDR3 extends over 17 amino acids.

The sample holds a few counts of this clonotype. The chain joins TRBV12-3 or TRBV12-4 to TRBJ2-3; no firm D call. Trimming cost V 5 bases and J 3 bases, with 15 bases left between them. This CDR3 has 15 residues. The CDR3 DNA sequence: TGTGCCAGCAGTATCGGACCGGGCATGACAGATACGCAGTATTTT. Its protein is CASSIGPGMTDTQYF.

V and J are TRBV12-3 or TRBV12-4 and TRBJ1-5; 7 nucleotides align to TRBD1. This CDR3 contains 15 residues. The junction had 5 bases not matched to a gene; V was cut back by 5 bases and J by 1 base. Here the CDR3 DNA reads TGTGCCAGCAGTAACAAACAGGGGAGCAATCAGCCCCAGCATTTT. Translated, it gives CASSNKQGSNQPQHF.

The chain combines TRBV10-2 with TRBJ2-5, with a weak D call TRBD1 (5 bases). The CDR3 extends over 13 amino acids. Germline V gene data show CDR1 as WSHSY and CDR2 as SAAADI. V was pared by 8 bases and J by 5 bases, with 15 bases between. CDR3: CASSSQQAETQYF. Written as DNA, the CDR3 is TGCGCCAGCTCAAGCCAACAGGCCGAGACCCAGTACTTC.

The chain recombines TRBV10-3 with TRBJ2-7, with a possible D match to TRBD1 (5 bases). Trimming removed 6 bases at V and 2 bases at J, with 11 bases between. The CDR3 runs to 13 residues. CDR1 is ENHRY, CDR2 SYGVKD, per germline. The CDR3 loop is CAIRGRDPYEQYF. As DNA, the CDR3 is TGTGCCATCAGAGGCAGGGATCCCTACGAGCAGTACTTC.